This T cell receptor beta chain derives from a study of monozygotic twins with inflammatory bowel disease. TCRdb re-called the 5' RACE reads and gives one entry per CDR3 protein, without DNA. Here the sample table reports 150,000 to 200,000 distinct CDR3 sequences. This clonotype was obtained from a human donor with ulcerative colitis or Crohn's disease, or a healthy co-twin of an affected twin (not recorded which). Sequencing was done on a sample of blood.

This CDR3 reads CASSLTLNREQYF. This sequence joins TRBV12-3 or TRBV12-4 and TRBJ2-7. This CDR3 is built from 13 residues.